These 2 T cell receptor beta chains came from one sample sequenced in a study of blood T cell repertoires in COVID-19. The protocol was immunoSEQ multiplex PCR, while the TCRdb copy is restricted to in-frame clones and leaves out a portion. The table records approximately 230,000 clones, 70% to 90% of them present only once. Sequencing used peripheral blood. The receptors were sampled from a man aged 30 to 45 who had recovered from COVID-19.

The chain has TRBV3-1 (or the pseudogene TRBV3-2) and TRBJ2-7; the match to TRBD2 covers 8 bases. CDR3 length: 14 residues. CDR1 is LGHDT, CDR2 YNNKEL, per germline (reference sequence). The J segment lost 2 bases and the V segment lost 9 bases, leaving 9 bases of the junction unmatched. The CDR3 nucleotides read TGTGCCAGTTCCCGGCTAGCGGGTGCCTACGAGCAGTACTTC. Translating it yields CASSRLAGAYEQYF.

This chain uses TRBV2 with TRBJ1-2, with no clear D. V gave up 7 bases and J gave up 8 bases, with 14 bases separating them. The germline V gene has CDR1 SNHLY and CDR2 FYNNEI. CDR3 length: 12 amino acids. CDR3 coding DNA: TGTGCCAGCACCTGGGGAGGGCAAGGCTACACCTTC. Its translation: CASTWGGQGYTF.